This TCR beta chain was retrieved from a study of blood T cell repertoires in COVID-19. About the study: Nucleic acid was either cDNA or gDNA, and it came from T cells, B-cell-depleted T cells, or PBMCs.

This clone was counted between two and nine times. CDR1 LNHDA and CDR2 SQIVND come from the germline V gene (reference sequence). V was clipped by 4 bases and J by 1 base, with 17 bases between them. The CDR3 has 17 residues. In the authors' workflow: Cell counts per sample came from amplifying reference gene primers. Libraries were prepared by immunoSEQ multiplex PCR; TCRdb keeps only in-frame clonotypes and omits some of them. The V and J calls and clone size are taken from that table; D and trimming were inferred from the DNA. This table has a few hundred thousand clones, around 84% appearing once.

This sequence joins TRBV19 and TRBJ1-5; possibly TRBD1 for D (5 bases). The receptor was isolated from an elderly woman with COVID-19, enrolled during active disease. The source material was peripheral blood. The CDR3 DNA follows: TGTGCCAGTAGTACCCCCTACAAGGGGTTAAGCAATCAGCCCCAGCATTTT. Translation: CASSTPYKGLSNQPQHF.